The 3 T cell receptor beta chains given below trace back to one sample, sequenced in a study of blood T cell repertoires in COVID-19 (dated by TCRdb to the early 2020s). The library was produced with the immunoSEQ multiplex PCR assay. TCRdb took this table from immuneACCESS and kept in-frame rearrangements with V and J called. Such tables lack part of the clones; where checked against another copy, unresolved V genes explain under half of the gap, and the rest is unexplained. The sample includes hundreds of thousands of clones, with around nine tenths observed a single time. The ten largest account for about 2% of the sample. The sample consisted of peripheral blood. The receptors were gathered from a woman in her thirties with COVID-19, enrolled during active disease.

This sequence joins TRBV12-3 or TRBV12-4 and TRBJ1-2; possibly TRBD1 for D (5 bases). V lost 5 bases to trimming and J lost 4 bases, with 8 bases between them. This CDR3 spans 12 amino acids. The CDR3 DNA reads TGTGCCAGCAGTCTCAGGGTCTATGGCTACACCTTC. Translation gives CASSLRVYGYTF.

The J gene is TRBJ2-3, the V gene TRBV6-2 or TRBV6-3; D perhaps matches TRBD2 (5 bases). From germline, CDR1 is MNHEY and CDR2 SVGEGT. V was cut by 2 bases and J by 2 bases, with 11 bases left in between. This CDR3 spans 15 amino acids. The CDR3 bases are TGTGCCAGCAGTTACCCACGGGGTGTCACAGATACGCAGTATTTT. Translating gives CASSYPRGVTDTQYF.

The rearrangement uses TRBV5-6 and TRBJ2-7; 8 positions match TRBD1. This CDR3 has 17 amino acids. The junction had 14 bases not matched to a gene; V was cut back by 4 bases and J by 2 bases. Germline CDR1 is SGHDT and CDR2 is YYEEEE. In nucleotides, the CDR3 is TGTGCCAGCAGCGGATGGACAGGGACGGTTGGGGCCTACGAGCAGTACGTC. Translating it yields CASSGWTGTVGAYEQYV.